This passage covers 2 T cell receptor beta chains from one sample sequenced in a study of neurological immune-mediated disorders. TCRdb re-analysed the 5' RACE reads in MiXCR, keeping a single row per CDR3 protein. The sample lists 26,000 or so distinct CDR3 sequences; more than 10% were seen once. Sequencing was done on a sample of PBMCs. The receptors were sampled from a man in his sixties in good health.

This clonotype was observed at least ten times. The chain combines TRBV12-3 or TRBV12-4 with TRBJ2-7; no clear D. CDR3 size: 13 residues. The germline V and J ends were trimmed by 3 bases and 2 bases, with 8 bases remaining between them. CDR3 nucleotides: TGTGCCAGCAGTTTTGGATCAACCTACGAGCAGTACTTC. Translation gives CASSFGSTYEQYF.

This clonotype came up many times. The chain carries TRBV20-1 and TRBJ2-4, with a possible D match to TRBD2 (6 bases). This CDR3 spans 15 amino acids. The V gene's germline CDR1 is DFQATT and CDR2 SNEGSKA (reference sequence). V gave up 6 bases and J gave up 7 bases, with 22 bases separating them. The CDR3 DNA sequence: TGCAGTGCCTTTAACCCGAGACTAGGGCAGAACATTCAGTACTTC. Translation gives CSAFNPRLGQNIQYF.